Listed below are T cell receptor beta chains from one sample, sequenced in a study of Ad26.COV2.S vaccination and SARS-CoV-2 variants. The method was immunoSEQ multiplex PCR; TCRdb's version includes in-frame clones alone and lacks a portion of them. The table has about 370,000 clones, about 89% seen once. The specimen comprised peripheral blood, sampled in a trial of Ad26.COV2.S vaccine versus placebo. These receptors came from a person aged 18 to 59 who received the Ad26.COV2.S COVID-19 vaccine or a placebo. CDR3s include the opening cysteine and the closing phenylalanine or tryptophan. D genes are given only for firm matches. A clone size is listed for some rows: how often the clone was seen (once, few, many), or a class if it is expanded.

clone size,D gene,J gene,V gene,CDR3 DNA,CDR3 protein
-,-,TRBJ1-1,TRBV11-2,TGTGCCAGCAGCTTAGGGGGGGCCACTGAAGCTTTCTTT,CASSLGGATEAFF
-,TRBD2,TRBJ2-3,TRBV4-3,TGCGCCAGCAGCTCGGGACTAGCGCCAGATACGCAGTATTTT,CASSSGLAPDTQYF
-,-,TRBJ2-5,TRBV6-4,TGTGCCAGCAGTGACTCCCAGCTCGCGACGAGGACCCAGTACTTC,CASSDSQLATRTQYF
-,-,TRBJ2-7,TRBV5-1,TGCGCCAGCAGCCCGGGACCGACCGAGACCTACGAGCAGTACTTC,CASSPGPTETYEQYF
-,-,TRBJ2-5,TRBV5-1,TGCGCCAGCAGCCCACCGGCCGAGACCCAGTACTTC,CASSPPAETQYF
-,-,TRBJ1-2,TRBV30,TGTGCCTGGAGTGTACTCGGGGGCGCCAACACCTTC,CAWSVLGGANTF
-,-,TRBJ1-1,TRBV11-3,TGTGCCAGCAGCTTAGATCTTGTTAACACTGAAGCTTTCTTT,CASSLDLVNTEAFF
-,TRBD2,TRBJ2-1,TRBV19,TGTGCCAGTTCCCTAGCGGGAGGGCCGGTTAATGAGCAGTTCTTC,CASSLAGGPVNEQFF
-,-,TRBJ2-4,TRBV29-1,TGCAGCGTTGAATACAAAAACATTCAGTACTTC,CSVEYKNIQYF
-,TRBD2,TRBJ2-2,TRBV5-1,TGCGCCAGCAGCTTGGTAGTACTAGCGGTAAACACCGGGGAGCTGTTTTTT,CASSLVVLAVNTGELFF
-,-,TRBJ2-7,TRBV4-3,TGCGCCAGCAGCCAATCCCAAGGCGGGTCCGGCTACGAGCAGTACTTC,CASSQSQGGSGYEQYF
-,-,TRBJ2-2,TRBV16,TGTGCCAGCAGCCACAGGGACCCCACCGGGGAGCTGTTTTTT,CASSHRDPTGELFF
few,-,TRBJ1-2,TRBV28,TGTGCCAGCAGTGATTCTGGGACGACGGATGGCTACACCTTC,CASSDSGTTDGYTF
-,-,TRBJ2-2,TRBV4-3,TGCGCCAGCAGCCAAGTCAGGACCGGGGAGCTGTTTTTT,CASSQVRTGELFF
-,-,TRBJ2-2,TRBV28,TGTGCCAGCAGCACTCCGAACACCGGGGAGCTGTTTTTT,CASSTPNTGELFF
-,-,TRBJ2-3,TRBV7-9,TGTGCCAGCAGCTTAGGGCTAGGGAACACAGATACGCAGTATTTT,CASSLGLGNTDTQYF
-,-,TRBJ2-2,TRBV6-1,TGTGCCAGCAGTGAAGGGAGGGTCACCGGGGAGCTGTTTTTT,CASSEGRVTGELFF
few,TRBD1,TRBJ2-3,TRBV30,TGTGCCTTGACAGGGGATAGCACAGATACGCAGTATTTT,CALTGDSTDTQYF
-,-,TRBJ1-3,TRBV18,TGTGCCAGCTCACCAGGGACGGGAAACACCATATATTTT,CASSPGTGNTIYF
-,-,TRBJ1-2,TRBV2,TGTGCCAGCAGTGAAAACGGGAACTATGGCTACACCTTC,CASSENGNYGYTF
-,TRBD2,TRBJ2-1,TRBV5-6,TGTGCCAGCAGCTTGGAAGGGAGGGTAGGGGAGAATGAGCAGTTCTTC,CASSLEGRVGENEQFF
-,-,TRBJ2-2,TRBV28,TGTGCCAGCAGTTTTAATACCGGGGAGCTGTTTTTT,CASSFNTGELFF